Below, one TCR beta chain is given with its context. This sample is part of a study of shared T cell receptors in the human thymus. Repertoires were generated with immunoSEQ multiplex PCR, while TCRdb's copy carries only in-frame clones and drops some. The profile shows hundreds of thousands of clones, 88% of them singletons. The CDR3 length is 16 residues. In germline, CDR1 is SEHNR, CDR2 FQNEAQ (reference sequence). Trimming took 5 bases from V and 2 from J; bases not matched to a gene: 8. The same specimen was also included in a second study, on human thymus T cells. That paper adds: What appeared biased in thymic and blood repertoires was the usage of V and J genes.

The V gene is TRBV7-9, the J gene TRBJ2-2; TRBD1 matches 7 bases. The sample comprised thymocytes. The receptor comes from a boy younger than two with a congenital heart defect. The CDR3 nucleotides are TGTGCCAGCAGCCCCACCGGGACAGCAAACACCGGGGAGCTGTTTTTT. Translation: CASSPTGTANTGELFF.